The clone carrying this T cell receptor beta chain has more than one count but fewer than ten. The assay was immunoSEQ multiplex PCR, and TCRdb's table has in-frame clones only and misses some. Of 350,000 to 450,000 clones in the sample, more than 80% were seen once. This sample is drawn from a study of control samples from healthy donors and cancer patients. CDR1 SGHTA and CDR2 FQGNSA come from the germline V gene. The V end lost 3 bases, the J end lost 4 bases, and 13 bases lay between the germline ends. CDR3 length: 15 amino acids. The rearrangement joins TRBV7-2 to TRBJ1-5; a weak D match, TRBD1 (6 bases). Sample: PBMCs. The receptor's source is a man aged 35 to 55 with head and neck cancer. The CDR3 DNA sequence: TGTGCCAGCAGCTTGACAGGCCTATGGAATCAGCCCCAGCATTTT. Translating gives CASSLTGLWNQPQHF.